This T cell receptor beta chain was sequenced in a study of T cells in Graves' hyperthyroidism and ophthalmopathy. Notes on the study in general: In the blood, most expanded thyroid clonotypes above 0.001 appeared as well.

Authors of the study amplified TCR beta CDR3 regions from RNA transcripts. Primed by the HTBI set, a first-round RT-PCR was run on the TCR CDR3. TCRdb called the multiplex PCR reads again in MiXCR, with one record for every CDR3 protein. The sample includes under 350,000 distinct CDR3 sequences, about 21% of them seen just once. J was trimmed by 3 bases and V by 0 bases; bases with no gene match: 5. There are 14 residues in the CDR3. CDR1 SQVTM and CDR2 ANQGSEA come from the germline V gene. This clonotype came up once. Antigen unknown. Sequenced: blood. This receptor was identified in a woman in her fifties or sixties with Graves' hyperthyroidism. The V and J genes are TRBV29-1 and TRBJ2-7; 7 bases line up with TRBD2. The CDR3 DNA follows: TGCAGCGTTGAAGAGGGAGGGCCCTACTACGAGCAGTACTTC. It translates to CSVEEGGPYYEQYF.